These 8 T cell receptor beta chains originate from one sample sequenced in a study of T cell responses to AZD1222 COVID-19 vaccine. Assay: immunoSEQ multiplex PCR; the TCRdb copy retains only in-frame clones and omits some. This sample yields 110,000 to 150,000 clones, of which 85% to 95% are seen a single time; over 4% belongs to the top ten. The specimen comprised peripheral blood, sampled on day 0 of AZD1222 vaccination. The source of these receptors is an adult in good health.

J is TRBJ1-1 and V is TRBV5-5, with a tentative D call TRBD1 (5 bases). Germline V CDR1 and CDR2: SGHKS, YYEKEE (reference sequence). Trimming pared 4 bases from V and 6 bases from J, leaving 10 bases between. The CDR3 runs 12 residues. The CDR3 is CASSRDVSEAFF. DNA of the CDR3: TGTGCCAGCAGCCGGGACGTTTCTGAAGCTTTCTTT. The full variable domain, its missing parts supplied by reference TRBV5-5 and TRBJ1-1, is DAGVTQSPTHLIKTRGQQVTLRCSPISGHKSVSWYQQVLGQGPQFIFQYYEKEERGRGNFPDRFSARQFPNYSSELNVNALLLGDSALYLCASSRDVSEAFFGQGTRLTVV.

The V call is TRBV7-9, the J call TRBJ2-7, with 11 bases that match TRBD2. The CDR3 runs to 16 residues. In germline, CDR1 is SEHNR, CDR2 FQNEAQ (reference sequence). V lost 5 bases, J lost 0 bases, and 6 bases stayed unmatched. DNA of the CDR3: TGTGCCAGCAGCGACCCCCTAGCGGGAGGCTCCTACGAGCAGTACTTC. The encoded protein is CASSDPLAGGSYEQYF. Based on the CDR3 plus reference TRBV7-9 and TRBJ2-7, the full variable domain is DTGVSQNPRHKITKRGQNVTFRCDPISEHNRLYWYRQTLGQGPEFLTYFQNEAQLEKSRLLSDRFSAERPKGSFSTLEIQRTEQGDSAMYLCASSDPLAGGSYEQYFGPGTRLTVT.

The CDR3 bases are TGCGCCAGCAGCTTAGCGGGAGGGTCCTACAATGAGCAGTTCTTC. It is translated as CASSLAGGSYNEQFF. The rearrangement uses TRBV4-1 and TRBJ2-1; TRBD2 agrees at 11 bases. Germline CDR1 and CDR2: MGHRA and YSYEKL. The CDR3 spans 15 residues. The J segment lost 1 base and the V segment lost 5 bases, leaving 1 base of the junction unmatched.

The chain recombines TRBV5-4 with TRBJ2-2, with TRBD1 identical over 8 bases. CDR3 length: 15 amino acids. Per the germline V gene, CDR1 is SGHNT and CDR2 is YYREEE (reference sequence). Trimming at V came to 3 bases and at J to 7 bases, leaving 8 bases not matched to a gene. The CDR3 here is CASSSRQGSGGELFF. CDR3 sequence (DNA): TGTGCCAGCAGCTCAAGACAGGGGTCGGGCGGGGAGCTGTTTTTT.

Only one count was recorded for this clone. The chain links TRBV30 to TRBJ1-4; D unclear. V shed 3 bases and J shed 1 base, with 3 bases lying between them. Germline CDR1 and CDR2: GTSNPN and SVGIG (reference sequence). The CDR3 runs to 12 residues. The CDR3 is CAWRRTNEKLFF. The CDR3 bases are TGTGCCTGGAGAAGAACTAATGAAAAACTGTTTTTT. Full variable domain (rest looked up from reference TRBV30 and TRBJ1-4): SQTIHQWPATLVQPVGSPLSLECTVEGTSNPNLYWYRQAAGRGLQLLFYSVGIGQISSEVPQNLSASRPQDRQFILSSKKLLLSDSGFYLCAWRRTNEKLFFGSGTQLSVL.

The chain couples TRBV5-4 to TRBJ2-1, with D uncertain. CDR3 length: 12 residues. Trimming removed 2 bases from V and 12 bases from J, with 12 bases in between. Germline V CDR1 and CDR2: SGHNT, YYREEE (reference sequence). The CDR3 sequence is CASSLTSSGQFF. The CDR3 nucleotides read TGTGCCAGCAGCTTAACAAGTTCTGGGCAGTTCTTC.

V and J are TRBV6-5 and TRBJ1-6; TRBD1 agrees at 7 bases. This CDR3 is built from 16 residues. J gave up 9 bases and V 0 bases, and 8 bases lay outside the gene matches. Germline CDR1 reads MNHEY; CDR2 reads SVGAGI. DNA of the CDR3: TGTGCCAGCAGTTACTCGAGCGGAGGGGGCAGTTCACCCCTCCACTTT. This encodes CASSYSSGGGSSPLHF.

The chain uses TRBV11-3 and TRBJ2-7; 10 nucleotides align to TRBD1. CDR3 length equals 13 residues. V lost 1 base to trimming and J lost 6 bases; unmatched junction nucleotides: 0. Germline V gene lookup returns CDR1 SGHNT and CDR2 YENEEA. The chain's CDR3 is CASSLGTGGEQYF. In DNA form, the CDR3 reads TGTGCCAGCAGCTTAGGGACAGGGGGCGAGCAGTACTTC.